The 29 T cell receptor beta chains below come from one sample, sequenced in a study of preoperative IRX-2 immunotherapy in early breast cancer. TCRdb keeps only in-frame clones here, not all; method: immunoSEQ multiplex PCR. The repertoire holds more than 6,500 clones, more than 70% seen once, with roughly 15% in the top ten. The treatment is: preoperative locoregional IRX-2 cytokine immunotherapy. The specimen was tumor tissue, collected after IRX-2 immunotherapy. The receptors originated from a human donor with breast cancer.

This chain joins TRBV30 and TRBJ2-7, with no clear D. Germline V gives CDR1 GTSNPN, CDR2 SVGIG (reference sequence). Trimming took off 0 bases at V and 4 bases at J, with 10 bases between the two ends. CDR3 length equals 13 residues. CDR3 in amino acids: CAWSVHRFYEQYF. The CDR3 DNA reads as TGTGCCTGGAGTGTACACCGGTTTTACGAGCAGTACTTC.

This sequence joins TRBV5-1 and TRBJ1-1; maybe TRBD1 (6 bases). Germline CDR1 is SGHRS and CDR2 is YFSETQ. With 3 bases removed from V and 5 bases from J, the gap between germline ends came to 23 bases. The CDR3 runs to 17 residues. This chain's CDR3 is CASSSEIGGADSTEAFF. CDR3 coding DNA: TGCGCCAGCAGCTCGGAGATTGGGGGGGCTGATAGTACTGAAGCTTTCTTT.

The chain is built from TRBV5-1 and TRBJ2-7, with a possible D match to TRBD1 (6 bases). Germline V gene lookup returns CDR1 SGHRS and CDR2 YFSETQ. This CDR3 has 17 amino acids. The germline V and J ends were trimmed by 0 bases and 8 bases, with 24 bases remaining between them. This CDR3 is CASSLGDQDRLFYKQYF. CDR3 nucleotide sequence: TGCGCCAGCAGCTTGGGGGATCAGGACAGACTCTTTTACAAGCAGTACTTC.

The chain recombines TRBV30 with TRBJ2-2; weak D call: TRBD2 (6 bases). V lost 0 bases, J lost 4 bases, and 15 bases lay in between. The CDR3 covers 16 residues. Looked up from germline, CDR1 is GTSNPN and CDR2 is SVGIG (reference sequence). The CDR3 reads CAWSVFRLRGTGELFF. The CDR3 nucleotides are TGTGCCTGGAGTGTATTTCGCTTGCGGGGCACCGGGGAGCTGTTTTTT.

The rearrangement links TRBV28 to TRBJ1-2, with 7 bases that match TRBD1. V lost 3 bases to trimming and J lost 8 bases; unmatched junction nucleotides: 12. The germline V gene has CDR1 MDHEN and CDR2 SYDVKM. The CDR3 runs to 15 residues. CDR3 protein: CASSFIVTGKGGYTF. The CDR3 DNA reads as TGTGCCAGCAGTTTTATTGTGACAGGGAAAGGCGGCTACACCTTC.

This clone was detected a few times. The genes are TRBV19 and TRBJ2-1, with D tentatively TRBD2 (7 bases). The CDR3 is 15 residues long. The V and J ends lost 4 bases and 0 bases respectively, with 10 bases between them. Germline lookup yields CDR1 LNHDA and CDR2 SQIVND (reference sequence). The chain's CDR3 is CASSKGGGSYNEQFF. The CDR3 nucleotides read TGTGCCAGTAGTAAAGGGGGGGGCTCCTACAATGAGCAGTTCTTC. The entire variable domain, with the rest obtained from reference TRBV19 and TRBJ2-1, is as follows: DGGITQSPKYLFRKEGQNVTLSCEQNLNHDAMYWYRQDPGQGLRLIYYSQIVNDFQKGDIAEGYSVSREKKESFPLTVTSAQKNPTAFYLCASSKGGGSYNEQFFGPGTRLTVL.

This clone appeared once. The V gene is TRBV15, the J gene TRBJ1-3, with a tentative D call TRBD1 (5 bases). This CDR3 spans 16 amino acids. Germline V CDR1 and CDR2: LNHNV, YYDKDF (reference sequence). V was trimmed by 5 bases and J by 0 bases, leaving 14 bases between them. This CDR3 is CATSLGGVNSGNTIYF. In DNA, the CDR3 is TGTGCCACCAGCTTGGGGGGAGTCAACTCTGGAAACACCATATATTTT.

CDR3 bases: TGTGCCAGCAGTCATATTACCGCTGGGGTGGGGTTCTTC. It translates to CASSHITAGVGFF. The chain employs TRBV6-8 and TRBJ2-1; D gene unclear. Trimming pared 5 bases from V and 15 bases from J, leaving 20 bases between. CDR1 and CDR2 from the germline V gene are MNHGY and SAAAGT. The CDR3 has 13 amino acids.

V gene TRBV7-1 combines with J gene TRBJ2-7; perhaps TRBD1 as D (6 bases). TRBV7-1 is known as an ORF, though its function is uncertain. V was pared by 4 bases and J by 1 base, with 11 bases between. The CDR3 runs to 14 residues. CDR3 sequence (DNA): TGTGCCAGCAGCTTGGTTACAGGGTCCTACGAGCAGTACTTC. It translates to CASSLVTGSYEQYF.

The chain recombines TRBV7-2 with TRBJ2-7; possible D gene TRBD2, 6 bases. V was cut by 1 base and J by 2 bases, with 12 bases left in between. CDR3 length: 15 residues. Germline V CDR1 and CDR2: SGHTA, FQGNSA. CDR3 sequence: CASSLGAGRAYEQYF. Here the CDR3 DNA reads TGTGCCAGCAGCTTAGGCGCGGGGCGGGCCTACGAGCAGTACTTC.

The J gene is TRBJ2-1, the V gene TRBV12-5, with TRBD1 as a possible D gene (5 bases). This CDR3 comprises 16 residues. The germline gives CDR1 LGHNT, CDR2 FRNRAP. The CDR3 is CASTPGPGLTYNEQFF. The CDR3 nucleotides are TGTGCCAGCACGCCAGGGCCCGGTCTTACCTACAATGAGCAGTTCTTC.

V is TRBV28 and J is TRBJ1-2, with TRBD1 matching 7 bases. Germline V lookup: CDR1 MDHEN, CDR2 SYDVKM. The CDR3 covers 14 residues. Trimming at V came to 6 bases and at J to 8 bases, leaving 12 bases not matched to a gene. In DNA form, the CDR3 reads TGTGCCAGCAGCTCCGGGACAGAAGTACGAGGCTACACCTTC. The encoded protein is CASSSGTEVRGYTF.

The chain joins TRBV19 to TRBJ2-3, with TRBD2 identical over 8 bases. This CDR3 comprises 14 residues. Germline V CDR1 and CDR2: LNHDA, SQIVND (reference sequence). J lost 8 bases, V lost 5 bases, and 9 bases had no gene match. CDR3 region: CASSLGTRGGTQYF. CDR3 coding DNA: TGTGCCAGTAGTCTCGGGACTAGGGGCGGTACGCAGTATTTT.

The chain has TRBV30 and TRBJ1-1, with a possible D match to TRBD1 (6 bases). From germline, CDR1 is GTSNPN and CDR2 SVGIG (reference sequence). V was clipped by 3 bases and J by 3 bases, with 8 bases between them. CDR3 size: 12 residues. CDR3 residues: CAWSAGDTEAFF. The DNA of the CDR3 is TGTGCCTGGAGCGCAGGGGACACTGAAGCTTTCTTT.

The CDR3 loop is CASSDIAGANPYEQYF. The DNA for the CDR3 is TGTGCCAGCAGTGATATAGCGGGGGCAAACCCGTACGAGCAGTACTTC. The chain recombines TRBV2 with TRBJ2-7; TRBD2 matches at 9 bases. CDR3 length: 16 residues. The germline V gene has CDR1 SNHLY and CDR2 FYNNEI. V shed 3 bases and J 4 bases; nucleotides not matched to a gene: 10.

The rearrangement uses TRBV11-3 and TRBJ1-2; D gene ambiguous. This CDR3 contains 14 residues. Germline V gene data show CDR1 as SGHNT and CDR2 as YENEEA. The germline V and J ends were trimmed by 3 bases and 4 bases, with 12 bases remaining between them. CDR3 DNA: TGTGCCAGCAGCTTGGAGAGAGAGGGCTATGGCTACACCTTC. As protein: CASSLEREGYGYTF.

V is TRBV12-5 and J is TRBJ2-2, with D tentatively TRBD2 (5 bases). Germline V gene lookup returns CDR1 LGHNT and CDR2 FRNRAP. This CDR3 comprises 16 residues. CDR3 region: CASDQPVRAGTGELFF. The CDR3 DNA is TGTGCCAGCGACCAGCCTGTGCGGGCAGGCACCGGGGAGCTGTTTTTT. The complete variable domain, with remaining parts taken from reference TRBV12-5 and TRBJ2-2, reads DARVTQTPRHKVTEMGQEVTMRCQPILGHNTVFWYRQTMMQGLELLAYFRNRAPLDDSGMPKDRFSAEMPDATLATLKIQPSEPRDSAVYFCASDQPVRAGTGELFFGEGSRLTVL.

The V call is TRBV22-1, the J call TRBJ1-6. TRBV22-1 is given as a pseudogene. The CDR3 has 14 residues. CDR3 sequence: CASSSGRDNSPLHF. The CDR3 bases are TGTGCCAGCAGTTCGGGACGCGATAATTCACCCCTCCACTTT.

The table lists this clone with a count of one. The rearrangement uses TRBV11-3 and TRBJ2-4, with 9 bases lining up with TRBD2. Trimming removed 2 bases from V and 7 bases from J; junction bases left unmatched: 6. The CDR3 sequence is 15 residues long. Looked up from germline, CDR1 is SGHNT and CDR2 is YENEEA. CDR3 bases: TGTGCCAGCAGCTTAAGTCTAGCGGGGAACAACATTCAGTACTTC. It translates to CASSLSLAGNNIQYF.

The chain recombines TRBV28 with TRBJ1-5, with D perhaps matching TRBD1 (5 bases). Trimming took off 1 base at V and 3 bases at J, with 7 bases between the two ends. From germline, CDR1 is MDHEN and CDR2 SYDVKM. The CDR3 runs 14 residues. CDR3 protein: CASSLLGDNQPQHF. In DNA form, the CDR3 reads TGTGCCAGCAGTTTATTAGGGGACAATCAGCCCCAGCATTTT.

This clone was seen only a few times. One junction end disagrees with the germline gene, perhaps due to a read error. J is TRBJ1-5 and V is TRBV11-3; D is uncertain. CDR1 is SGHNT and CDR2 is YENEEA in the germline V gene. The CDR3 has 15 residues. The CDR3 region has the DNA TGTGCCAGCAGCCTAGACCTCAATCTGATCAAGCCCCAGCATTTT. Its protein is CASSLDLNLIKPQHF.

This rearrangement joins TRBV19 to TRBJ1-2; 8 bases match TRBD1. The ends lost 5 bases at V and 8 bases at J; junction bases unmatched: 10. The CDR3 runs 14 residues. Germline CDR1 and CDR2: LNHDA and SQIVND (reference sequence). The CDR3 region is CASSGTGSPMGYTF. CDR3 nucleotides: TGTGCCAGTAGTGGGACAGGCTCTCCTATGGGCTACACCTTC.

This chain connects TRBV18 to TRBJ2-5, with a possible D match to TRBD2 (5 bases). Germline V gives CDR1 KGHSH, CDR2 LQKENI. Trimming took 8 bases from V and 1 from J, leaving 11 bases between them. The length of the CDR3 is 13 residues. The CDR3 protein is CASLLGFQETQYF. In DNA form, the CDR3 reads TGTGCCAGCCTACTAGGGTTCCAAGAGACCCAGTACTTC.

This clone was recorded only once. The V gene is TRBV6-8, the J gene TRBJ2-7, with D perhaps matching TRBD1 (6 bases). The CDR3 extends over 13 amino acids. Deletions cut 5 bases from V and 3 bases from J, with 11 bases between. The V gene's germline CDR1 is MNHGY and CDR2 SAAAGT. The CDR3 bases are TGTGCCAGCAGTGTCCAACAGGGCTACGAGCAGTACTTC. This codes for CASSVQQGYEQYF.

The rearrangement links TRBV5-1 to TRBJ2-7, with D possibly TRBD2 on 6 matching bases. CDR1 is SGHRS and CDR2 is YFSETQ in the germline V gene. The CDR3 has 14 residues. V lost 0 bases, J lost 4 bases, and 11 bases lay in between. CDR3 residues: CASSLGTNTYEQYF. For the CDR3, the DNA is TGCGCCAGCAGCTTGGGGACTAACACTTACGAGCAGTACTTC.

The chain joins TRBV18 to TRBJ2-1; TRBD1 aligns across 9 bases. CDR3 length: 15 amino acids. V lost 5 bases to trimming and J lost 4 bases; unmatched junction nucleotides: 6. Germline values: CDR1 KGHSH, CDR2 LQKENI. The CDR3 here is CASSTGQGIYNEQFF. The CDR3 bases are TGTGCCAGCTCAACCGGACAGGGGATTTACAATGAGCAGTTCTTC.

The gene calls are TRBV6-4 and TRBJ2-7; tentative D call: TRBD2 (5 bases). The V and J ends lost 3 bases and 4 bases respectively, with 13 bases between them. The CDR3 has 14 amino acids. The V gene's germline CDR1 is MRHNA and CDR2 SNTAGT. CDR3 protein: CASSEIAGGYEQYF. As DNA, the CDR3 is TGTGCCAGCAGTGAGATCGCCGGCGGGTACGAGCAGTACTTC.

The genes are TRBV29-1 and TRBJ1-1; D ambiguous. The CDR3 totals 14 residues. In germline, CDR1 is SQVTM, CDR2 ANQGSEA. Trimming shortened V by 5 bases and J by 2 bases, and 15 bases separated the two germline ends. CDR3 DNA: TGCAGCGTTACGGGCCCAGATTTAAACACTGAAGCTTTCTTT. Translated: CSVTGPDLNTEAFF.

The chain couples TRBV7-1 to TRBJ2-7; 8 nucleotides agree with TRBD1. TRBV7-1 is reported as an ORF; its role is uncertain. V was clipped by 4 bases and J by 0 bases; unmatched bases: 8. This CDR3 has 16 amino acids. CDR3 in amino acids: CASSLRQGLSSYEQYF. The CDR3 coding sequence is TGTGCCAGCAGCTTACGACAGGGGCTTAGCTCCTACGAGCAGTACTTC.